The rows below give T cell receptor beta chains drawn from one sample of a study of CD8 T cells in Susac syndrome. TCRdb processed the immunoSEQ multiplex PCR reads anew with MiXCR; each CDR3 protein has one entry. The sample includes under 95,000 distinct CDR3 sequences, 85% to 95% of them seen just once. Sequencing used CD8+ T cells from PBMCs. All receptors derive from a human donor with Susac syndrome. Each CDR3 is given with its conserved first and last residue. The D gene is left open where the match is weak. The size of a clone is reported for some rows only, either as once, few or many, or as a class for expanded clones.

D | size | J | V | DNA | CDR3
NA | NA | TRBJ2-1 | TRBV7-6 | TGTGCCAGCAACTCCGGGACGCGGGCTCGGGAGCAGTTCTTC | CASNSGTRAREQFF
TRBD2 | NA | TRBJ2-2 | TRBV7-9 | TGTGCCAGCAGCACACTAGCGGGAGGGACCAACACCGGGGAGCTGTTTTTT | CASSTLAGGTNTGELFF
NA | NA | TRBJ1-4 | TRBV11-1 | TGTGCCAGCAGCTTCGGGATACCTGAAGTCCCGGGGGCGGAAAAACTGTTTTTT | CASSFGIPEVPGAEKLFF
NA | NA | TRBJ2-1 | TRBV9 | TGTGCCAGCAGCATAGCGGAAAGCTCCTACAATGAGCAGTTCTTC | CASSIAESSYNEQFF
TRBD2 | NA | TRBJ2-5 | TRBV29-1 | TGCAGCGTTGAAGGTACTAGCGGGAGTGGTGAGACCCAGTACTTC | CSVEGTSGSGETQYF
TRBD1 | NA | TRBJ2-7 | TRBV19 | TGTGCCAGTAGTGTGACGGACAGGGAGTTCTCCTACGAGCAGTACTTC | CASSVTDREFSYEQYF
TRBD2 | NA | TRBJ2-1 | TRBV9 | TGTGCCAGCAGCGTAGGAGGGCGGGAGGCAGGTGAGCAGTTCTTC | CASSVGGREAGEQFF
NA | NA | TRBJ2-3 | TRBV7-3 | TGTGCCAGCAGCTTAGGTGTCACAGATACGCAGTATTTT | CASSLGVTDTQYF
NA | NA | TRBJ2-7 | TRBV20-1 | TGCAGTGCTAGCGACGGGAGCACCTATACCTACGAGCAGTACTTC | CSASDGSTYTYEQYF
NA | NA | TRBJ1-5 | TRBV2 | TGTGCCAGCAGCCCTGGGACGGATAGCAATCAGCCCCAGCATTTT | CASSPGTDSNQPQHF
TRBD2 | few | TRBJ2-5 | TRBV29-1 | TGCAGCGTTGAGGTAGCGGGAGAGCAAGAGACCCAGTACTTC | CSVEVAGEQETQYF
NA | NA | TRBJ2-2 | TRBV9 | TGTGCCAGCAGCGTAGAGGGCGGCGGGGAGCTGTTTTTT | CASSVEGGGELFF
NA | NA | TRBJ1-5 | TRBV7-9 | TGTGCCAGCAGCTTAGAACAGGGCTTGCCCCAGCATTTT | CASSLEQGLPQHF
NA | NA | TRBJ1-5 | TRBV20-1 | TGCAGTGCTAGAGATCGAACATCGGGAGGCCAGCCCCAGCATTTT | CSARDRTSGGQPQHF
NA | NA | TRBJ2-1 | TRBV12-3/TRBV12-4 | TGTGCCAGCAGCCACAACTTGGTTAATGAGCAGTTCTTC | CASSHNLVNEQFF
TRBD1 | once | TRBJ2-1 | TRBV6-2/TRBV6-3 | TGTGCCAGCAGTCGGACAGGGGGCAATGAGCAGTTCTTC | CASSRTGGNEQFF
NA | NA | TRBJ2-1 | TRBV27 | TGTGCCAGCAGTCCTATCTCCTACAATGAGCAGTTCTTC | CASSPISYNEQFF
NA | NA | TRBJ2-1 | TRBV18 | TGTGCCAGCTCACCACCAGGGAGCGGAATATACAATGAGCAGTTCTTC | CASSPPGSGIYNEQFF
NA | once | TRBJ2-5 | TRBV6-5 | TGTGCCAGCAGTTACGACAGAAATCAAGAGACCCAGTACTTC | CASSYDRNQETQYF
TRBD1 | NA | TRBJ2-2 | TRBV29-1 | TGCAGCGTTGAGGCCCAGGGGGCGACCACCGGGGAGCTGTTTTTT | CSVEAQGATTGELFF
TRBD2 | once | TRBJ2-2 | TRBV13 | TGTGCCAGCGGACTAGCGGTGAACACCGGGGAGCTGTTTTTT | CASGLAVNTGELFF
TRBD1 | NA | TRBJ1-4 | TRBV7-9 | TGTGCCAGCAGCCCACCTATGGGACAGGGTAATGAAAAACTGTTTTTT | CASSPPMGQGNEKLFF
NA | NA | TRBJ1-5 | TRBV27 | TGTGCCAGCAGTCCGGGGCCATCCCTCCATCAGCCCCAGCATTTT | CASSPGPSLHQPQHF
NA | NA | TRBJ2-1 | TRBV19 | TGTGCCAGTAGTTCGGCCCGCTACAATGAGCAGTTCTTC | CASSSARYNEQFF
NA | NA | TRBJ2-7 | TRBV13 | TGTGCCAGCAGCGCCCGGGGCTACGAGCAGTACTTC | CASSARGYEQYF
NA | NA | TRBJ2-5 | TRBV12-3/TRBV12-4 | TGTGCCAGCACCATTTTCCCCTCTCGCGTGGGGAAAGAGACCCAGTACTTC | CASTIFPSRVGKETQYF
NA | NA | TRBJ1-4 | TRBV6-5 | TGTGCCAGCCGGGGTATGGCTAATGAAAAACTGTTTTTT | CASRGMANEKLFF
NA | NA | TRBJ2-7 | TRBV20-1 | TGCAGTGCTAGAGATTACGGAGACAGCTCCTACGAGCAGTACTTC | CSARDYGDSSYEQYF
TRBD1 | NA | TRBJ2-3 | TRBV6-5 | TGTGCCAGCAGTTACTCGGCAGGGGGATATAGCACAGATACGCAGTATTTT | CASSYSAGGYSTDTQYF
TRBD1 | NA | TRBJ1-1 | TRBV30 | TGTGCCTGGAGTGATGGAATAGGGACAGCTGAAGCTTTCTTT | CAWSDGIGTAEAFF
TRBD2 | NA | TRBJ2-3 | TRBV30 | TGTGCCTGGAGAGCCAGCGGGAGAACAGATACGCAGTATTTT | CAWRASGRTDTQYF
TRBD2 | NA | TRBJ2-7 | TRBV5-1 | TGCGCCAGCAGCTTGGTAGGGAGGGAGTTCGAGCAGTACTTC | CASSLVGREFEQYF
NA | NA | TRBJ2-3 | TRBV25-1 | TGTGCCACCGATCCGCAGTATTTT | CATDPQYF
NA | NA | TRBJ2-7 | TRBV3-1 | TGTGCCATCGGTATGGGGCAGTCGGGCGAGCAGTACTTC | CAIGMGQSGEQYF
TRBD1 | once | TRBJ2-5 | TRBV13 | TGTGCCAGCAGCGTAGGACAGGGGACACAAGAGACCCAGTACTTC | CASSVGQGTQETQYF
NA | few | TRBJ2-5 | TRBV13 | TGTGCCAGCAGCCCTCCCCAAGAGACCCAGTACTTC | CASSPPQETQYF
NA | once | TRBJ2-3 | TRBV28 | TGTGCCAGCAGTTTTCAGGAAGCGCACACAGATACGCAGTATTTT | CASSFQEAHTDTQYF
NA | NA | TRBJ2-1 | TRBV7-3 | TGTGCCAGCAGCTTACTCGACAGCTCCTACAATGAGCAGTTCTTC | CASSLLDSSYNEQFF
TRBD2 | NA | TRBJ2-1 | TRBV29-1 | TGCAGCGGTGGATTCAAGCGGGAGATAAATGAGCAGTTCTTC | CSGGFKREINEQFF
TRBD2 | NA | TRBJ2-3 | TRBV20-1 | TGCAGTGCTAGAGTCCCGCCAGGGACTAGCGGGAGGATCACAGATACGCAGTATTTT | CSARVPPGTSGRITDTQYF
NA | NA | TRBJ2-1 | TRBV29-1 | TGCAGCGTCCGGCAGATCTCCTACAATGAGCAGTTCTTC | CSVRQISYNEQFF
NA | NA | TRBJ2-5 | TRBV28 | TGTGCCAGCTTGGGAGTGTTCGGGGAGACCCAGTACTTC | CASLGVFGETQYF
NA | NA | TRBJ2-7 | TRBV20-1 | TGCAGTGCTAAGTCGGCCGGCTACGAGCAGTACTTC | CSAKSAGYEQYF
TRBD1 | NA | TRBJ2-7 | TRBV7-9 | TGTGCCAGCAGCTTCCGGGACAGGGGAACCTACGAGCAGTACTTC | CASSFRDRGTYEQYF
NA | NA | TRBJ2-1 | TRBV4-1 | TGCGCCAGCAGCCCTATCTCCCTCGATGAGCAGTTCTTC | CASSPISLDEQFF
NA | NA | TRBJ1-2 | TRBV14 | TGTGCCAGCAGCCCCAACTTAGGGGTCTGGGGCTACACCTTC | CASSPNLGVWGYTF
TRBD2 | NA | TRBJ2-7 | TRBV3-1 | TGTGCCAGCAGCCAAGATCTGTCGGGAGGATTCGGGGAGCAGTACTTC | CASSQDLSGGFGEQYF
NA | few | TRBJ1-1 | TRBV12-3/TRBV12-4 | TGTGCCAGCAGTCTCGGCCGGGACACTGAAGCTTTCTTT | CASSLGRDTEAFF
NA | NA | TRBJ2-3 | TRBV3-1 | TGTGCCAGCACCTCGGGGGTATCTACAGATACGCAGTATTTT | CASTSGVSTDTQYF
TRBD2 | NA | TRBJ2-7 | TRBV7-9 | TGTGCCAGCAGCTTTTCCCAAGGCGGGAGGGCCGAGCAGTACTTC | CASSFSQGGRAEQYF
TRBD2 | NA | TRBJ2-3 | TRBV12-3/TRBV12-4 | TGTGCCAGCAGTTCTACTAGCGGGAGTAGGACAGATACGCAGTATTTT | CASSSTSGSRTDTQYF
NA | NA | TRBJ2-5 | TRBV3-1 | TGTGCCAGCACCCTATTCCTATCCCAGCAAGAGACCCAGTACTTC | CASTLFLSQQETQYF
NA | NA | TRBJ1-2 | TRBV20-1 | TGCAGTGCTAGAGTGGCGGGGGGTGGCTACACCTTC | CSARVAGGGYTF
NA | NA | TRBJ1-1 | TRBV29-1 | TGCAGCGTTGAGGGGGTGAGGTTAGGAACTGAAGCTTTCTTT | CSVEGVRLGTEAFF
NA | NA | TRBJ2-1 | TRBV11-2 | TGTGCCAGCACCGAAACCCAGGGGTTGGACAATGAGCAGTTCTTC | CASTETQGLDNEQFF